This entry features one TCR beta chain sequence. Its target antigen remains unknown. No per-base quality is available; no much larger clone lies one base away. CDR1 and CDR2 were assigned from the germline V gene as SGHDT and YYEEEE. Taken from cysteine to phenylalanine, the CDR3 has 14 residues. Of the read, only the CDR3 DNA is kept; its 42 bases are in frame from base 1. From V the trimming removes 0 bases and from J it removes 6 bases, while the gene matches leave 5 bases of the junction unaccounted for. The data were taken from a study of response to subunit inactivated influenza vaccine (dated by TCRdb to between 2018 and 2020). The study in broad terms: To follow how T cells responded to a trivalent subunit inactivated influenza vaccine, the researchers relied on deep quantitative profiling of the T cell receptor repertoire. General conclusions and limits of the study: It was suggested by the authors that each seasonal influenza vaccination may recruit only a limited number of new T cells.

Libraries were prepared through RT-PCR. Instrument used: Illumina HiSeq 2500. Through fastp at Q25 and MiXCR, TCRdb rebuilt clones from the public reads, retaining in-frame beta chains. CDR3 protein duplicates are merged, each entry listing the most common genes and DNA. A total of 300,000 to 350,000 distinct CDR3 sequences appear in this sample, 21% of them only once. The ten largest clones take up more than 8.5% of the sample. Here the chain combines TRBV5-6 and TRBJ1-2, with 7 central nucleotides matching TRBD1. The TCR was taken from a man aged 50-75 years who received an inactivated influenza vaccine. Donor details come from another sample of the same person, matched by shared clones. This sample comprised PBMCs from blood, obtained 21 months after vaccination. The sequenced DNA: TGTGCCAGCAGCTTGGTACAGGGGAGGGATGGCTACACCTTC. Translated, this gives CASSLVQGRDGYTF. With all but the CDR3 taken from the reference TRBV5-6 and TRBJ1-2 genes, the full variable domain is: DAGVTQSPTHLIKTRGQQVTLRCSPKSGHDTVSWYQQALGQGPQFIFQYYEEEERQRGNFPDRFSGHQFPNYSSELNVNALLLGDSALYLCASSLVQGRDGYTFGSGTRLTVV.